This entry features one T cell receptor beta chain sequence. CDR3 length: 15 amino acids. Germline-derived CDR1 and CDR2 are SEHNR and FQNEAQ (reference sequence). V dropped 3 bases and J dropped 2 bases, with 13 bases sitting between them. The sample originates from a study of blood T cells in healthy people across ages. The authors ran a second PCR of about 7 to 12 cycles using a sample-barcoded 5' primer and a J-beta primer mix. TCRdb itself ran the 5' RACE reads through MiXCR, one entry per CDR3 protein. The sample lists 700,000 to 950,000 distinct CDR3 sequences, roughly 64% occurring once. Total RNA was extracted at no less than 6 micrograms per sample.

V gene TRBV7-9 combines with J gene TRBJ2-5; D is unresolved. The sequence came from a man aged 30-40 years in good health. The material sequenced was blood. The CDR3 sequence is CASSLAGPIQETQYF. For the CDR3, the DNA is TGTGCCAGCAGCTTGGCTGGACCGATACAAGAGACCCAGTACTTC.